A single TCR beta chain is shown here with its context. Its antigen remains unknown. Each subset's genomic DNA was split evenly across several immunoSEQ plates. Using immunoSEQ multiplex PCR, the repertoire was profiled, and TCRdb retains in-frame clones only, with some absent. The sample yields roughly 1,500,000 clones, about 98% seen once. V lost 4 bases, J lost 5 bases, and 7 bases stayed unmatched. The germline V gene encodes CDR1 SGHTS and CDR2 YDEGEE. The CDR3 is made up of 16 amino acids. The sample comes from a study of shared clonotypes between healthy human individuals. The study, taken as a whole, reports: Generation probabilities were higher for clonotypes shared across all four sorted-subset donors than for unshared ones.

The study enrolled healthy HIV-negative adults without recent acute infections or vaccinations as donors. Sequencing input: naive CD4+ T cells sorted from blood. The subset denotes: CD45RA+ positively selected. The source of this sequence is a man aged 25-45 years in good health. This chain joins TRBV5-8 and TRBJ2-2, with 11 bases matching TRBD2. The CDR3 DNA follows: TGTGCCAGCAGCGCCCCACTAGCGGGAGATACCGGGGAGCTGTTTTTT. Translation: CASSAPLAGDTGELFF.